This entry lists 16 T cell receptor beta chains sequenced from one sample in a study of shared clonotypes between healthy human individuals. Profiled with immunoSEQ multiplex PCR; TCRdb holds only in-frame clones, not every one. The table has 2 million to 2.5 million clones, 85% to 95% seen once. The sequenced sample consisted of naive CD4+ T cells from PBMCs. The sample's subset: CD45RA+ positively selected. These receptors all stem from a man aged 18 to 30 in good health. Some clones in this sample may be carry-over from other donors' samples.

V usage is TRBV28 and J usage is TRBJ1-2, with TRBD1 matching over 10 bases. Looked up from germline, CDR1 is MDHEN and CDR2 is SYDVKM. Trimming cost V 5 bases and J 5 bases; bases outside gene matches: 11. The CDR3 consists of 16 residues. CDR3 sequence (DNA): TGTGCCAGCAGTATCCTCTCAGGGACAGGGGAGTATGGCTACACCTTC. Translating gives CASSILSGTGEYGYTF.

This chain uses TRBV28 with TRBJ2-7; 8 positions agree with TRBD2. V lost 10 bases and J lost 5; bases outside the gene matches: 10. Germline values: CDR1 MDHEN, CDR2 SYDVKM. The length of the CDR3 is 13 residues. In DNA, the CDR3 is TGTGCCACCCGCTTGCCGGGACTAGACGAGCAGTACTTC. Residues: CATRLPGLDEQYF.

The chain carries TRBV19 and TRBJ2-2, with TRBD2 as a possible D gene (5 bases). Trimming took 6 bases from V and 3 from J, leaving 11 bases between them. CDR1 LNHDA and CDR2 SQIVND come from the germline V gene (reference sequence). The CDR3 has 14 residues. The CDR3 DNA reads TGTGCCAGTAGCCCCCCCGGGGACACCGGGGAGCTGTTTTTT. Protein sequence: CASSPPGDTGELFF.

This clone was counted a single time. V gene TRBV11-1 combines with J gene TRBJ2-1, with a weak D call TRBD2 (6 bases). Trimming shortened V by 1 base and J by 2 bases, and 15 bases separated the two germline ends. CDR1 and CDR2 (germline): SGHAT, FQDESV (reference sequence). This CDR3 is 17 amino acids long. The CDR3 region has the DNA TGTGCCAGCAGCTTAGGGGCATGGCGGGAAACCTACAATGAGCAGTTCTTC. Its protein is CASSLGAWRETYNEQFF.

The chain couples TRBV7-9 to TRBJ2-3, with 7 bases lining up with TRBD1. The CDR3 contains 14 residues. Germline V gene sequence: CDR1 SEHNR, CDR2 FQNEAQ (reference sequence). The V segment lost 4 bases and the J segment 6 bases; nucleotides outside the gene matches: 7. CDR3 loop: CASSSGTEGDTQYF. The CDR3 coding sequence is TGTGCCAGCAGCTCTGGGACAGAGGGGGATACGCAGTATTTT.

The chain couples TRBV19 to TRBJ2-5; TRBD1 aligns across 9 bases. The CDR3 runs 11 residues. Germline loops: CDR1 LNHDA, CDR2 SQIVND (reference sequence). The V gene end was trimmed by 10 bases and the J gene end by 5 bases; junction bases not matched to a gene: 2. The CDR3 spells CATTGGETQYF. CDR3 DNA: TGTGCCACGACAGGGGGGGAGACCCAGTACTTC.

The chain is built from TRBV18 and TRBJ2-1, with TRBD2 matching 15 bases. Per the germline V gene, CDR1 is KGHSH and CDR2 is LQKENI. The CDR3 spans 17 residues. V was clipped by 4 bases and J by 3 bases; unmatched bases: 4. The CDR3 is CASSHGTSGRSYNEQFF. DNA of the CDR3: TGTGCCAGCTCACACGGGACTAGCGGGAGGAGCTACAATGAGCAGTTCTTC.

V usage is TRBV7-3 and J usage is TRBJ2-3; 7 bases align to TRBD1. The junction had 4 bases not matched to a gene; V was cut back by 4 bases and J by 6 bases. From germline, CDR1 is SGHTA and CDR2 FQGTGA. This CDR3 is 13 amino acids long. The CDR3 region is CASSSRGMDTQYF. The CDR3 nucleotides are TGTGCCAGCAGCTCCAGGGGGATGGATACGCAGTATTTT. Looking up the rest from reference TRBV7-3 and TRBJ2-3 gives the full variable domain: GAGVSQTPSNKVTEKGKYVELRCDPISGHTALYWYRQSLGQGPEFLIYFQGTGAADDSGLPNDRFFAVRPEGSVSTLKIQRTERGDSAVYLCASSSRGMDTQYFGPGTRLTVL.

The V gene is TRBV27, the J gene TRBJ2-7; maybe TRBD2 (6 bases). Trimming removed 1 base from V and 6 bases from J, with 13 bases in between. Germline V gives CDR1 MNHEY, CDR2 SMNVEV (reference sequence). The CDR3 has 14 amino acids. In DNA, the CDR3 is TGTGCCAGCAGTTTATTTTCGGGGGAAGGCGAGCAGTACTTC. It codes for CASSLFSGEGEQYF.

The V and J genes are TRBV7-3 and TRBJ1-3; tentatively, D is TRBD1 (5 bases). V dropped 2 bases and J dropped 2 bases, with 10 bases sitting between them. Germline V gene sequence: CDR1 SGHTA, CDR2 FQGTGA. The CDR3 contains 15 residues. CDR3 DNA sequence: TGTGCCAGCAGCTTACTTGGACAACCTGGAAACACCATATATTTT. Protein sequence: CASSLLGQPGNTIYF.

This clone was recorded only once. An end of the junction does not agree with germline; a read error may underlie this. The same CDR3 arises from other DNA sequences in this sample as well. This sequence joins TRBV11-2 and TRBJ2-2, with D possibly TRBD2 on 5 matching bases. In germline, CDR1 is SGHAT, CDR2 FQNNGV. This CDR3 has 15 residues. CDR3: CASSLDRRNTGELFF. CDR3 DNA sequence: TGTGCCAGCAGCTTAGATCGGAGGAACACTGGGGAGCTGTTTTTT.

The sample holds one count of this clone. The chain is built from TRBV7-9 and TRBJ2-5; tentative D call: TRBD1 (5 bases). This CDR3 is 15 amino acids long. V lost 1 base and J 0 bases, leaving 9 bases between the germline ends. Germline CDR1 and CDR2: SEHNR and FQNEAQ (reference sequence). CDR3: CASSLVGAYQETQYF. The DNA for the CDR3 is TGTGCCAGCAGCTTAGTTGGGGCGTACCAAGAGACCCAGTACTTC.

This clone was recorded only once. A junction boundary mismatches the germline segment, possibly from a read error. The J gene is TRBJ2-2, the V gene TRBV5-1; D assignment may be TRBD1 or TRBD2 (5 bases each). Germline CDR1 reads SGHRS; CDR2 reads YFSETQ. The CDR3 is 15 amino acids. The CDR3 sequence is CASSLGGAKTGELFF. In DNA form, the CDR3 reads TGCGCCAGCAGCTTGGGAGGGGCGAAAACCGGGGAGCTGTTTTTT.

The V call is TRBV28, the J call TRBJ2-2; D call uncertain. The CDR3 has 13 amino acids. Germline CDR1 is MDHEN and CDR2 is SYDVKM. The V end was cut by 10 bases, the J end by 9 bases, with 18 bases between. In DNA form, the CDR3 reads TGTGCCACTCTAGACTGGGCGGTCCGGGAGCTGTTTTTT. Translating it yields CATLDWAVRELFF.

This chain connects TRBV7-9 to TRBJ2-3; D possibly corresponds to TRBD1 (6 bases). The CDR3 runs to 15 residues. The V gene lost 6 bases and the J gene lost 6 bases, with 19 bases spanning the gap. The V gene's germline CDR1 is SEHNR and CDR2 FQNEAQ (reference sequence). The CDR3 coding sequence is TGTGCCAGCAGACAAAATTCAGGGGATGGGGATACGCAGTATTTT. Encoded protein: CASRQNSGDGDTQYF.

With regard to this clone: Other nucleotide sequences in the sample specify the same CDR3. The V call is TRBV4-1, the J call TRBJ2-3; D not resolved. Trimming shortened V by 1 base and J by 3 bases, and 8 bases separated the two germline ends. The CDR3 runs 14 residues. CDR1 and CDR2 from the germline V gene are MGHRA and YSYEKL. The CDR3 here is CASSQVLITDTQYF. In DNA, the CDR3 is TGCGCCAGCAGCCAAGTGTTGATTACAGATACGCAGTATTTT.